This TCR beta chain was observed in a study of cytomegalovirus exposure and HLA in healthy donors. For the study at large: It was reported in a later analysis that the same platform had been used for the 120 validation repertoires as for the roughly 700 first-cohort repertoires. Notes on the study in general: Rarity held for most TCR sequences, but there were some public TCRs that occurred in many donors. Altogether, some 170 TCR beta chains were recorded as cytomegalovirus-associated.

The donors were part of the roughly 120-subject validation cohort, which stood apart from the approximately 670-subject first cohort. For this clone: Antigen unknown.

The repertoire was sequenced with immunoSEQ multiplex PCR; TCRdb's copy has only in-frame clones and lacks some. The table lists about 130,000 clones, under 90% of them singletons. This CDR3 is built from 16 residues. V dropped 0 bases and J dropped 5; count of bases not matched to a gene: 10. Germline V gives CDR1 SNHLY, CDR2 FYNNEI. The sample taken for sequencing was PBMCs. This rearrangement joins TRBV2 to TRBJ2-7; 7 nucleotides line up with TRBD1. This sequence was found in a young woman in good health and CMV-seronegative. CDR3 residues: CASSEAGQATGHEQYF. CDR3 DNA sequence: TGTGCCAGCAGTGAAGCAGGACAGGCAACGGGCCACGAGCAGTACTTC.